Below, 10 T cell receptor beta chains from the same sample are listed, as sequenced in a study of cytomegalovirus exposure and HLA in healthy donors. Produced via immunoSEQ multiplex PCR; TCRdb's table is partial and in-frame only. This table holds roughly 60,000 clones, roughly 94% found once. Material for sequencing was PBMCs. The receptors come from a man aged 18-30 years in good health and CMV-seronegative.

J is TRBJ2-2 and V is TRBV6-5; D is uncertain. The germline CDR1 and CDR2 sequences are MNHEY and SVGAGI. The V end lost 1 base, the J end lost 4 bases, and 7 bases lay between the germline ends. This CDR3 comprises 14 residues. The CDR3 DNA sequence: TGTGCCAGCAGTTACTGGGCCAGCACCGGGGAGCTGTTTTTT. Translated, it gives CASSYWASTGELFF.

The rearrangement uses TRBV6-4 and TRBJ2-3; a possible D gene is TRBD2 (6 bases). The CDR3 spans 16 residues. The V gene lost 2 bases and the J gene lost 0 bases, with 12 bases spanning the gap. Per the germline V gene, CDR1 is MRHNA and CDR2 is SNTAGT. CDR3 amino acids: CASSDVLAESTDTQYF. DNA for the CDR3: TGTGCCAGCAGTGACGTACTAGCTGAAAGCACAGATACGCAGTATTTT.

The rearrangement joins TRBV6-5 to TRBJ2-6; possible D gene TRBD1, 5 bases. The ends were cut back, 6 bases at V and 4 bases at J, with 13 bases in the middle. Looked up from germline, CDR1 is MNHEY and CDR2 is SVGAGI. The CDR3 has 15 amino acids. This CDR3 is CASSPTGDGANVLTF. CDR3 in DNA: TGTGCCAGCAGCCCTACAGGCGACGGGGCCAACGTCCTGACTTTC.

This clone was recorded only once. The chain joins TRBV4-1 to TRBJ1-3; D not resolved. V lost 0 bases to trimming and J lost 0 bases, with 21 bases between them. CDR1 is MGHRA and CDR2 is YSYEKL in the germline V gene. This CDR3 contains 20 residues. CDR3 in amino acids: CASSQDRFFSRSPSGNTIYF. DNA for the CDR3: TGCGCCAGCAGCCAAGATCGATTCTTTTCCCGTAGTCCCTCTGGAAACACCATATATTTT.

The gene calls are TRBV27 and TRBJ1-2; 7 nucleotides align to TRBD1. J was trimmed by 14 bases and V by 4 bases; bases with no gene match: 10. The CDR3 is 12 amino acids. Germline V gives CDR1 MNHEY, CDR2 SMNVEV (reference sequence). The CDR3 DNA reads TGTGCCAGCAGTTCCACCGGGACAGCTGAAACCTTC. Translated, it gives CASSSTGTAETF.

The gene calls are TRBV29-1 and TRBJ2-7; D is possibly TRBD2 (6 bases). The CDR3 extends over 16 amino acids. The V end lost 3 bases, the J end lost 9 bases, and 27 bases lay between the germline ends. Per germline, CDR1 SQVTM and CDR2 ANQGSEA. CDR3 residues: CSVEAPIPGLSGGQYF. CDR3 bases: TGCAGCGTTGAGGCCCCAATACCGGGACTTTCAGGCGGGCAGTACTTC.

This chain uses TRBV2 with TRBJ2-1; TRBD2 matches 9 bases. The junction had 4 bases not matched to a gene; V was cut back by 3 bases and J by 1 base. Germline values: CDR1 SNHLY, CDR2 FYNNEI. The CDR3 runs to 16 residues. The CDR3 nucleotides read TGTGCCAGCAGTGACCTAGCGGGAAAATCCTACAATGAGCAGTTCTTC. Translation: CASSDLAGKSYNEQFF.

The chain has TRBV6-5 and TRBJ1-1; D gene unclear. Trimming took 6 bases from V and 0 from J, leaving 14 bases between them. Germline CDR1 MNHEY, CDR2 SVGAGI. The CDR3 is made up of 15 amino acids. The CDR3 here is CASRRPEGVNTEAFF. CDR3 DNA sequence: TGTGCCAGCAGGCGTCCGGAGGGAGTGAACACTGAAGCTTTCTTT.

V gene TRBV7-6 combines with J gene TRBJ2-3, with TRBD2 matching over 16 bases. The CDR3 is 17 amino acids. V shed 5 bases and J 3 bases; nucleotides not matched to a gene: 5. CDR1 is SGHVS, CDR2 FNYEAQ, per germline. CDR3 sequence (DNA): TGTGCCAGCAGCGGGGGACTAGCGGGAGGGTCAACAGATACGCAGTATTTT. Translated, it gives CASSGGLAGGSTDTQYF. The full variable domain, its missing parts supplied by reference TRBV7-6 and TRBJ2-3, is GAGVSQSPRYKVTKRGQDVALRCDPISGHVSLYWYRQALGQGPEFLTYFNYEAQQDKSGLPNDRFSAERPEGSISTLTIQRTEQRDSAMYRCASSGGLAGGSTDTQYFGPGTRLTVL.

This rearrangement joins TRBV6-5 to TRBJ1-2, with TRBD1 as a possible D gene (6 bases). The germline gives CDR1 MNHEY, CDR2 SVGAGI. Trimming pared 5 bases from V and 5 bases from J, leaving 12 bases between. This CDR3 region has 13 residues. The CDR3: CASSPGQNYGYTF. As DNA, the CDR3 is TGTGCCAGCAGTCCCGGACAGAATTATGGCTACACCTTC.